The clone carrying this TCR beta chain was picked up a small number of times. The data belong to a study of CD8+ T cells in alopecia areata. Germline CDR1 and CDR2: SGHAT and FQNNGV. V lost 5 bases and J lost 1; bases outside the gene matches: 6. The CDR3 runs 15 residues. Extracted RNA was reverse transcribed into cDNA, the sequencing template. Produced via immunoSEQ multiplex PCR; TCRdb's table is partial and in-frame only. This sample yields 150,000 to 250,000 clones, of which about 62% are seen a single time; 5% to 6% belongs to the top ten. Treatment meaning: oral pan-JAK inhibitor, 5-10 mg twice daily.

Sequencing was performed on CD4+ T cells sorted from blood, taken at week 24, from a patient treated with tofacitinib. V is TRBV11-2 and J is TRBJ1-1; 8 nucleotides match TRBD1. This clonotype was sampled from a human donor with alopecia areata. The CDR3 region has the DNA TGTGCCAGCAGCCCCTGGACAGGGACGAACACTGAAGCTTTCTTT. It specifies CASSPWTGTNTEAFF.